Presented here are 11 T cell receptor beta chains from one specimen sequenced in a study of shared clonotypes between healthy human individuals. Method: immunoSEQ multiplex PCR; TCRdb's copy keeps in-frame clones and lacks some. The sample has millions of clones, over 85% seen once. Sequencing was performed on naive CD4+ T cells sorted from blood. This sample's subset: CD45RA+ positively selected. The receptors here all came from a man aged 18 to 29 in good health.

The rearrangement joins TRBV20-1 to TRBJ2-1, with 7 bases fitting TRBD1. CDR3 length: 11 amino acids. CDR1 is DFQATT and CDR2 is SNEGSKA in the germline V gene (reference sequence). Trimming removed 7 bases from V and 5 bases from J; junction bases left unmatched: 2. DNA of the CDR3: TGCAGTGGACAGGGCAACAATGAGCAGTTCTTC. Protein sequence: CSGQGNNEQFF.

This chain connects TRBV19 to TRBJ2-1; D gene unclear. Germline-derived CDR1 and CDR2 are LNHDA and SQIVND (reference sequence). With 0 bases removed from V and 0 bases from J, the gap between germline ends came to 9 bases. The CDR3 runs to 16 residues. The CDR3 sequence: CASSIEAANSYNEQFF. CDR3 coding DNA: TGTGCCAGTAGTATAGAGGCGGCGAACTCCTACAATGAGCAGTTCTTC.

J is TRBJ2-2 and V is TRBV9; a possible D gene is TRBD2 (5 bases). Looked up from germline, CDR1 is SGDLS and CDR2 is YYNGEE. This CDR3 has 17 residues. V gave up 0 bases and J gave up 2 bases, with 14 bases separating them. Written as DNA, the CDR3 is TGTGCCAGCAGCGTAGCTTCGGCAGGACTTAACACCGGGGAGCTGTTTTTT. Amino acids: CASSVASAGLNTGELFF.

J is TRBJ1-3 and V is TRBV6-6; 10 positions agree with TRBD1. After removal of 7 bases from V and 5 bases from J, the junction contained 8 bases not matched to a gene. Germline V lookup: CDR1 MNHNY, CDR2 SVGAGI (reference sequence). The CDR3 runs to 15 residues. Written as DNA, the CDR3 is TGTGCCAGCACCCCGGGACAGGGGCATAGAAACACCATATATTTT. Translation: CASTPGQGHRNTIYF.

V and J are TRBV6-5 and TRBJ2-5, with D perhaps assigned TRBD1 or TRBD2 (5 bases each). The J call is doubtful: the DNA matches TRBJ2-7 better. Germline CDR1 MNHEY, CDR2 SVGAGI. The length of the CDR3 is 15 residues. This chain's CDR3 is CASSYSSRGVYEQYF. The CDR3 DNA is TGTGCCAGCAGTTACTCGTCACGGGGCGTCTACGAGCAGTACTTC.

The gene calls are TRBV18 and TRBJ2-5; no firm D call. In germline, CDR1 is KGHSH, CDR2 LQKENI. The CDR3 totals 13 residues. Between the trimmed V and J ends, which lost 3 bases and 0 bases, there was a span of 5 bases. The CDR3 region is CASSPNHQETQYF. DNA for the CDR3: TGTGCCAGCTCACCCAATCACCAAGAGACCCAGTACTTC.

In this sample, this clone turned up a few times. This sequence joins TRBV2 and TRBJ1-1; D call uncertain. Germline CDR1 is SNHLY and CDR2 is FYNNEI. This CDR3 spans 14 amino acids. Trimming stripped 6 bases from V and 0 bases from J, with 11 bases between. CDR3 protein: CASRPEIMNTEAFF. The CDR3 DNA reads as TGTGCCAGCAGGCCGGAGATCATGAACACTGAAGCTTTCTTT.

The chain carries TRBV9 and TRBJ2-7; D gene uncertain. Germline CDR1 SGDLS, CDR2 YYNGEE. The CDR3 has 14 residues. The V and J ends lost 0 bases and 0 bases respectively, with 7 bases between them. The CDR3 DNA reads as TGTGCCAGCAGCGTAGCTCCTAACTCCTACGAGCAGTACTTC. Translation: CASSVAPNSYEQYF.

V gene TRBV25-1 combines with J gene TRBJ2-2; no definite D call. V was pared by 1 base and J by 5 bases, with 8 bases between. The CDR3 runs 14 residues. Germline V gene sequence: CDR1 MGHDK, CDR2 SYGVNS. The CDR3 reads CASSELWGTGELFF. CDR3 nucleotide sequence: TGTGCCAGCAGTGAATTATGGGGTACCGGGGAGCTGTTTTTT.

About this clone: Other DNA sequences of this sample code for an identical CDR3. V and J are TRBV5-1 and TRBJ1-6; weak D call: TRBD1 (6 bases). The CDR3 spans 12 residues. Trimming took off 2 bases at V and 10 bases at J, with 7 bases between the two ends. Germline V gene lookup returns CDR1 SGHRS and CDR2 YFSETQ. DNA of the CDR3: TGCGCCAGCAGCTTAGGGGGGTCACCCCTCCACTTT. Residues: CASSLGGSPLHF.

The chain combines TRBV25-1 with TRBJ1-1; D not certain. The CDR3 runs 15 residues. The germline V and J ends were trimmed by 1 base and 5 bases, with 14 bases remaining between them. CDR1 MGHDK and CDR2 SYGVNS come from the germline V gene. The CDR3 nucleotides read TGTGCCAGCAGTGAATCCTCGGGCGCGGGGACTGAAGCTTTCTTT. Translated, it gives CASSESSGAGTEAFF.